These T cell receptor beta chains were read from a single sample in a study of identical twins. Each CDR3 protein gets one entry after TCRdb re-called the 5' RACE reads with MiXCR. The sample lists 230,000 or so distinct CDR3 sequences, about 8.3% occurring once. In addition, the sample was reused for a study of yellow fever vaccine responses in identical twins.

Material: CD8+ T cells sorted from blood. These receptors all come from a woman aged 18-29 years in good health. CDR3s include the opening cysteine and the closing phenylalanine or tryptophan. D genes are given only for firm matches. Not all rows give a size; the values are once, few, many and, for expanded clones, a class.

j_call: TRBJ2-5; v_call: TRBV29-1; clone_size: -; d_call: TRBD2; cdr3_nt: TGCAGCGTTGAGTCTAGCGGACAAGAGACCCAGTACTTC; cdr3_aa: CSVESSGQETQYF
j_call: TRBJ1-2; v_call: TRBV6-5; clone_size: few; d_call: TRBD1; cdr3_nt: TGTGCCAGCAGTTACGCCGGGACAGTCTATGGCTACACCTTC; cdr3_aa: CASSYAGTVYGYTF
j_call: TRBJ2-7; v_call: TRBV4-3; clone_size: -; d_call: TRBD1; cdr3_nt: TGCGCCAGCAGCCAAGGCAGGGGGCTCTCCTACGAGCAGTACTTC; cdr3_aa: CASSQGRGLSYEQYF
j_call: TRBJ2-2; v_call: TRBV7-9; clone_size: many; d_call: -; cdr3_nt: TGTGCCAGCAGCTCCAGGGGTACCGGGGAGCTGTTTTTT; cdr3_aa: CASSSRGTGELFF
j_call: TRBJ1-1; v_call: TRBV6-2/TRBV6-3; clone_size: few; d_call: -; cdr3_nt: TGTGCCAGCAGTTACTCGACTATGAACACTGAAGCTTTCTTT; cdr3_aa: CASSYSTMNTEAFF
j_call: TRBJ2-3; v_call: TRBV6-4; clone_size: many; d_call: -; cdr3_nt: TGTGCCAGCAGTGACGGGAGTAATAGCGACACAGATACGCAGTATTTT; cdr3_aa: CASSDGSNSDTDTQYF
j_call: TRBJ2-7; v_call: TRBV15; clone_size: -; d_call: -; cdr3_nt: TGTGCCACCAGCAGAGAAGGCAGATTTTCCCACGAGCAGTACTTC; cdr3_aa: CATSREGRFSHEQYF
j_call: TRBJ2-5; v_call: TRBV28; clone_size: many; d_call: TRBD2; cdr3_nt: TGTGCCAGCAGTTCCCGACTAGCGGGAGTGGAGGAGACCCAGTACTTC; cdr3_aa: CASSSRLAGVEETQYF
j_call: TRBJ2-1; v_call: TRBV7-9; clone_size: -; d_call: -; cdr3_nt: TGTGCCAGCAGCCCCTCCCACGGTGCATACAATGAGCAGTTCTTC; cdr3_aa: CASSPSHGAYNEQFF
j_call: TRBJ1-2; v_call: TRBV29-1; clone_size: -; d_call: -; cdr3_nt: TGCAGCGAGGGTGATGGCTACACCTTC; cdr3_aa: CSEGDGYTF
j_call: TRBJ1-3; v_call: TRBV29-1; clone_size: many; d_call: TRBD1; cdr3_nt: TGCAGCGGTCGGGGACAGGGCCTCTCTGGAAACACCATATATTTT; cdr3_aa: CSGRGQGLSGNTIYF
j_call: TRBJ2-1; v_call: TRBV9; clone_size: few; d_call: TRBD2; cdr3_nt: TGTGCCAGCAGCCATTATAGCGGGGGCTACAATGAGCAGTTCTTC; cdr3_aa: CASSHYSGGYNEQFF
j_call: TRBJ2-7; v_call: TRBV3-1; clone_size: many; d_call: -; cdr3_nt: TGTGCCAGCAGCCAGGGGATTTTTCTCAACGAGCAGTACTTC; cdr3_aa: CASSQGIFLNEQYF
j_call: TRBJ2-7; v_call: TRBV7-9; clone_size: many; d_call: TRBD2; cdr3_nt: TGTGCCAGCAGCTTCCCCACTAGCGGTAGCTCCTACGAGCAGTACTTC; cdr3_aa: CASSFPTSGSSYEQYF
j_call: TRBJ1-4; v_call: TRBV4-3; clone_size: many; d_call: -; cdr3_nt: TGCGCCAGCAGCCAAGGAACAGGAGGGTATGAAAAACTGTTTTTT; cdr3_aa: CASSQGTGGYEKLFF
j_call: TRBJ1-2; v_call: TRBV12-3/TRBV12-4; clone_size: many; d_call: TRBD1; cdr3_nt: TGTGCCAGCAGTCCCAGGGGGTATGGTGGTACCGATGGCTACACCTTC; cdr3_aa: CASSPRGYGGTDGYTF
j_call: TRBJ2-7; v_call: TRBV27; clone_size: -; d_call: -; cdr3_nt: TGTGCCAGCGCCAGATCAGGGAACTACGAGCAGTACTTC; cdr3_aa: CASARSGNYEQYF
j_call: TRBJ2-7; v_call: TRBV5-6; clone_size: few; d_call: -; cdr3_nt: TGTGCCAGCAGCTTGTGGCTCTACGAGCAGTACTTC; cdr3_aa: CASSLWLYEQYF
j_call: TRBJ2-1; v_call: TRBV20-1; clone_size: -; d_call: TRBD2; cdr3_nt: TGCAGTGCTAGAGACCCGCCTAGCGGCCATCCCTACAATGAGCAGTTCTTC; cdr3_aa: CSARDPPSGHPYNEQFF
j_call: TRBJ1-1; v_call: TRBV6-2/TRBV6-3; clone_size: few; d_call: -; cdr3_nt: TGTGCCAGCAGTTACTCGAGGGCTGAAGCTTTCTTT; cdr3_aa: CASSYSRAEAFF
j_call: TRBJ1-1; v_call: TRBV6-1; clone_size: -; d_call: -; cdr3_nt: TGTGCCAGCAGGGTGTACAGGGACATGAACACTGAAGCTTTCTTT; cdr3_aa: CASRVYRDMNTEAFF
j_call: TRBJ2-1; v_call: TRBV4-2; clone_size: -; d_call: -; cdr3_nt: TGTGCCAGCAGCCAAGGTCCGGACCGATCCTACAATGAACAGTTCTTC; cdr3_aa: CASSQGPDRSYNEQFF
j_call: TRBJ2-1; v_call: TRBV30; clone_size: -; d_call: -; cdr3_nt: TGTGCCTGGTTTCGTAGCACCTACAATGAGCAGTTCTTC; cdr3_aa: CAWFRSTYNEQFF
j_call: TRBJ2-7; v_call: TRBV4-3; clone_size: -; d_call: -; cdr3_nt: TGCGCCAGCAGCCAAGATATAGAGACTAAGTCGTACTTC; cdr3_aa: CASSQDIETKSYF
j_call: TRBJ2-1; v_call: TRBV29-1; clone_size: many; d_call: TRBD2; cdr3_nt: TGCAGCGTCCGGCTAGCGGACTACAATGAGCAGTTCTTC; cdr3_aa: CSVRLADYNEQFF
j_call: TRBJ1-2; v_call: TRBV7-9; clone_size: -; d_call: -; cdr3_nt: TGTGCCAGCAAGGGGATTGTGACAGATTACTATGGCTACACCTTC; cdr3_aa: CASKGIVTDYYGYTF